The 29 T cell receptor beta chains below were found in one sample sequenced in a study of blood T cell repertoires in COVID-19. Profiled with immunoSEQ multiplex PCR; TCRdb holds only in-frame clones, not every one. The sample records around 26,000 clones, around 65% being singletons. The specimen was peripheral blood. The source of these receptors is a man in his sixties with active or convalescent COVID-19.

In its sample, this clone was seen a few times. V is TRBV9 and J is TRBJ1-1; 7 positions match TRBD1. Germline assignment: CDR1 SGDLS and CDR2 YYNGEE. V dropped 4 bases and J dropped 5; count of bases not matched to a gene: 11. There are 15 residues in the CDR3. CDR3 protein: CASSLRQGLGTEAFF. CDR3 in DNA: TGTGCCAGCAGCCTCCGACAGGGATTAGGGACTGAAGCTTTCTTT.

This sequence joins TRBV5-4 and TRBJ1-1; TRBD1 matches at 12 bases. This CDR3 region has 18 residues. V gave up 4 bases and J gave up 11 bases; unmatched junction bases: 21. The germline gives CDR1 SGHNT, CDR2 YYREEE (reference sequence). CDR3 DNA: TGTGCCAGCAGCCCGGCCGGGACAGGGGGCGCAGGGGGCCGAGGGGCTTTCTTT. Amino acid sequence: CASSPAGTGGAGGRGAFF.

V and J are TRBV21-1 and TRBJ2-7; the table's D call, TRBD2, has no DNA check behind it. TRBV21-1 is a pseudogene. The CDR3 has 15 residues. CDR3: CASSDRGTKDYEQYF. For the CDR3, the DNA is TGTGCCAGCAGCGACCGGGGGACCAAAGACTACGAGCAGTACTTC.

The rearrangement joins TRBV5-6 to TRBJ2-2; TRBD1 matches at 8 bases. Germline values: CDR1 SGHDT, CDR2 YYEEEE. V dropped 7 bases and J dropped 5; count of bases not matched to a gene: 10. There are 15 residues in the CDR3. The CDR3 loop is CASRVTGVNTGELFF. CDR3 DNA sequence: TGTGCCAGCCGAGTGACAGGGGTGAATACCGGGGAGCTGTTTTTT.

The chain uses TRBV29-1 and TRBJ2-5, with a weak D call TRBD1 (6 bases). From germline, CDR1 is SQVTM and CDR2 ANQGSEA. The V gene lost 7 bases and the J gene lost 5 bases, with 17 bases spanning the gap. The CDR3 loop spans 13 amino acids. The CDR3 is CSGGTGIGETQYF. The CDR3 bases are TGCAGCGGAGGTACAGGGATCGGCGAGACCCAGTACTTC.

This chain's CDR3 is CASTPNQGAGGNTIYF. Written as DNA, the CDR3 is TGTGCCAGCACCCCAAATCAGGGGGCAGGAGGAAACACCATATATTTT. The rearrangement uses TRBV28 and TRBJ1-3; 8 bases map to TRBD1. Losses at the gene ends were 7 bases for V and 4 bases for J; bases not matched to a gene: 12. This CDR3 spans 16 amino acids. Per germline, CDR1 MDHEN and CDR2 SYDVKM.

This clone has only a few counts. This sequence joins TRBV15 and TRBJ1-2; the D gene is possibly TRBD1 (5 bases). V was shortened by 1 base and J by 5 bases, with 14 bases between the two germline ends. This CDR3 comprises 15 residues. Germline-derived CDR1 and CDR2 are LNHNV and YYDKDF (reference sequence). CDR3 residues: CATSRGTETAYGYTF. As DNA, the CDR3 is TGTGCCACCAGCAGAGGAACTGAGACAGCTTATGGCTACACCTTC.

The rearrangement links TRBV3-1 (or the pseudogene TRBV3-2) to TRBJ1-1; D remains ambiguous. CDR3 length: 15 residues. Germline CDR1 is LGHDT and CDR2 is YNNKEL (reference sequence). The V end was cut by 7 bases, the J end by 0 bases, with 15 bases between. As DNA, the CDR3 is TGTGCCAGCATGCGAAAGGCGGGGATGAACACTGAAGCTTTCTTT. Translating it yields CASMRKAGMNTEAFF.

This clone has a handful of counts. The chain has TRBV15 and TRBJ2-3; D is unresolved. The CDR3 runs to 13 residues. The germline V and J ends were trimmed by 1 base and 6 bases, with 8 bases remaining between them. Germline V CDR1 and CDR2: LNHNV, YYDKDF (reference sequence). The chain's CDR3 is CATSRGVLDTQYF. CDR3 DNA: TGTGCCACCAGCAGAGGAGTATTGGATACGCAGTATTTT.

The chain uses TRBV12-3 or TRBV12-4 and TRBJ1-3; 9 bases fit TRBD1. The CDR3 length is 13 residues. Losses at the gene ends were 5 bases for V and 7 bases for J; bases not matched to a gene: 3. Written as DNA, the CDR3 is TGTGCCAGCAGTATACAGGGGGCGAACACCATATATTTT. It encodes CASSIQGANTIYF.

This clone has a handful of counts. This chain links TRBV7-8 with TRBJ2-1; 11 bases are shared with TRBD2. This CDR3 has 17 amino acids. Germline lookup yields CDR1 SGHVS and CDR2 FQNEAQ. The J segment lost 1 base and the V segment lost 6 bases, leaving 8 bases of the junction unmatched. CDR3 in amino acids: CASRLEVAGGSYNEQFF. For the CDR3, the DNA is TGTGCCAGCAGACTAGAGGTAGCGGGAGGGTCCTACAATGAGCAGTTCTTC.

The chain combines TRBV9 with TRBJ1-1, with D hard to call. The germline V and J ends were trimmed by 4 bases and 2 bases, with 12 bases remaining between them. The CDR3 is 14 residues long. Germline CDR1 SGDLS, CDR2 YYNGEE. The CDR3 DNA reads TGTGCCAGCAGCCTCCCGGGGATAAACACTGAAGCTTTCTTT. Translating it yields CASSLPGINTEAFF.

This clone was counted once. V usage is TRBV12-3 or TRBV12-4 and J usage is TRBJ2-2; D remains unclear. This CDR3 has 12 residues. Trimming pared 7 bases from V and 5 bases from J, leaving 8 bases between. This chain's CDR3 is CASTSLTGELFF. The CDR3 nucleotides are TGTGCCAGCACCTCACTTACCGGGGAGCTGTTTTTT.

This clone was seen only a few times. The V gene is TRBV19, the J gene TRBJ1-1; D might be TRBD1 (6 bases). V was trimmed by 3 bases and J by 5 bases, leaving 10 bases between them. There are 13 residues in the CDR3. Germline V gene sequence: CDR1 LNHDA, CDR2 SQIVND (reference sequence). The DNA of the CDR3 is TGTGCCAGTAGTATCCAGGGGAGAACTGAAGCTTTCTTT. It translates to CASSIQGRTEAFF.

The genes are TRBV20-1 and TRBJ2-3; TRBD1 matches at 7 bases. V trimming: 3 bases; J trimming: 2 bases; junction bases outside the gene matches: 5. The CDR3 sequence is 14 residues long. Germline V gives CDR1 DFQATT, CDR2 SNEGSKA (reference sequence). The CDR3 reads CSASLQGYTDTQYF. The CDR3 DNA reads as TGCAGTGCTAGTTTACAGGGGTACACAGATACGCAGTATTTT.

This clone was found a few times. The chain is built from TRBV6-1 and TRBJ2-1; a possible D gene is TRBD1 (5 bases). Trimming removed 4 bases at V and 5 bases at J, with 24 bases between. Germline lookup yields CDR1 MNHNS and CDR2 SASEGT. CDR3 length: 18 residues. Written as DNA, the CDR3 is TGTGCCAGCAGTGCCCTCTCGAGTTGGCAGGGTCCCCACAATGAGCAGTTCTTC. It codes for CASSALSSWQGPHNEQFF.

V and J are TRBV15 and TRBJ1-3, with D maybe TRBD1 (5 bases). Germline-derived CDR1 and CDR2 are LNHNV and YYDKDF (reference sequence). The CDR3 is 15 residues long. Deletions cut 5 bases from V and 9 bases from J, with 20 bases between. The CDR3 is CATSGGPLPGSTIYF. DNA of the CDR3: TGTGCCACCAGCGGGGGACCGTTACCCGGGAGCACCATATATTTT.

DNA of the CDR3: TGTGCCAGCAGCGTAGGAGCTAGGAGGATATCGGGCACCGGGGAGCTGTTTTTT. Its translation: CASSVGARRISGTGELFF. This chain joins TRBV9 and TRBJ2-2; weak D call: TRBD2 (5 bases). The CDR3 has 18 amino acids. Between the trimmed V and J ends, which lost 0 bases and 4 bases, there was a span of 19 bases. Per germline, CDR1 SGDLS and CDR2 YYNGEE.

The chain joins TRBV6-4 to TRBJ1-4; D gene ambiguous. Germline V gene data show CDR1 as MRHNA and CDR2 as SNTAGT. Trimming removed 2 bases from V and 8 bases from J, with 21 bases in between. The CDR3 covers 17 residues. The CDR3 loop is CASSDLLKHGEVEKLFF. The CDR3 coding sequence is TGTGCCAGCAGTGACCTCCTTAAACACGGGGAGGTGGAAAAACTGTTTTTT.

The chain is built from TRBV25-1 and TRBJ1-1; D is undetermined. V was clipped by 7 bases and J by 5 bases, with 8 bases between them. The CDR3 runs to 11 residues. Germline V CDR1 and CDR2: MGHDK, SYGVNS. The CDR3 DNA reads as TGTGCCAGCATCCGAGGGACTGAAGCTTTCTTT. As protein: CASIRGTEAFF.

This clone was observed a handful of times. The CDR3 nucleotides are TGCAGCGTTGGAGGACAGGGCTGGACTGAAGCTTTCTTT. It specifies CSVGGQGWTEAFF. This chain uses TRBV29-1 with TRBJ1-1; TRBD1 aligns across 8 bases. CDR1 and CDR2 from the germline V gene are SQVTM and ANQGSEA. The CDR3 has 13 amino acids. J was trimmed by 5 bases and V by 4 bases; bases with no gene match: 6. The complete variable domain, with remaining parts taken from reference TRBV29-1 and TRBJ1-1, reads SAVISQKPSRDICQRGTSLTIQCQVDSQVTMMFWYRQQPGQSLTLIATANQGSEATYESGFVIDKFPISRPNLTFSTLTVSNMSPEDSSIYLCSVGGQGWTEAFFGQGTRLTVV.

This sequence joins TRBV7-3 and TRBJ2-5, with TRBD2 matching 8 bases. V shed 3 bases, J shed 1 base, and the junction held 4 bases outside the gene matches. Germline CDR1 is SGHTA and CDR2 is FQGTGA. This CDR3 spans 15 amino acids. The CDR3 is CASSLAGLAQETQYF. The CDR3 DNA reads TGTGCCAGCAGCTTGGCTGGACTAGCCCAAGAGACCCAGTACTTC.

The chain recombines TRBV28 with TRBJ1-3; the match to TRBD1 covers 8 bases. The CDR3 extends over 15 amino acids. With 1 base clipped from V and 4 bases from J, the junction kept 3 bases outside the gene matches. The germline gives CDR1 MDHEN, CDR2 SYDVKM. CDR3 sequence reads: CASSLFRGLGNTIYF. The CDR3 DNA is TGTGCCAGCAGTTTATTCAGGGGGCTCGGAAACACCATATATTTT.

Within the sample, this clone is medium-sized. The chain couples TRBV19 to TRBJ1-1; TRBD1 matches 9 bases. The V segment lost 5 bases and the J segment 5 bases; nucleotides outside the gene matches: 12. The germline gives CDR1 LNHDA, CDR2 SQIVND (reference sequence). CDR3 length: 16 residues. For the CDR3, the DNA is TGTGCCAGTAGTGCCTACCCGGGACAGGGCGCTACTGAAGCTTTCTTT. The encoded protein is CASSAYPGQGATEAFF. Combining the CDR3 with reference TRBV19 and TRBJ1-1 gives the whole variable domain DGGITQSPKYLFRKEGQNVTLSCEQNLNHDAMYWYRQDPGQGLRLIYYSQIVNDFQKGDIAEGYSVSREKKESFPLTVTSAQKNPTAFYLCASSAYPGQGATEAFFGQGTRLTVV.

The chain carries TRBV13 and TRBJ1-2; 8 positions match TRBD1. V was clipped by 5 bases and J by 8 bases; unmatched bases: 10. Germline lookup yields CDR1 PRHDT and CDR2 FYEKMQ (reference sequence). The CDR3 consists of 14 residues. The DNA of the CDR3 is TGTGCCAGCAGCGCGGGGGACAGGCTAACCGGCTACACCTTC. Translated, it gives CASSAGDRLTGYTF.

The chain carries TRBV29-1 and TRBJ2-1; 10 bases agree with TRBD1. The CDR3 is 13 residues long. Germline assignment: CDR1 SQVTM and CDR2 ANQGSEA. V shed 7 bases and J 9 bases; nucleotides not matched to a gene: 9. The CDR3 loop reads CSGWGTGEIEQFF. The CDR3 DNA sequence: TGCAGCGGTTGGGGGACAGGGGAAATTGAGCAGTTCTTC.

The chain recombines TRBV29-1 with TRBJ2-7; 8 bases are a match to TRBD2. The CDR3 has 13 amino acids. Per the germline V gene, CDR1 is SQVTM and CDR2 is ANQGSEA. The junction had 8 bases not matched to a gene; V was cut back by 6 bases and J by 4 bases. The CDR3 coding sequence is TGCAGCGTAGCAGCGGGAGCAGGGTACGAGCAGTACTTC. It translates to CSVAAGAGYEQYF.

This clone was seen more than once but under ten times. The chain is built from TRBV4-1 and TRBJ1-4; perhaps TRBD1 as D (6 bases). V was pared by 4 bases and J by 4 bases, with 13 bases between. Germline V CDR1 and CDR2: MGHRA, YSYEKL. This CDR3 contains 15 residues. The CDR3 nucleotides are TGCGCCAGCAGCCGCCTTGGGGGCCTTAATGAAAAACTGTTTTTT. Its protein product is CASSRLGGLNEKLFF.

The chain uses TRBV7-2 and TRBJ1-5, with D possibly TRBD1 on 6 matching bases. CDR1 is SGHTA, CDR2 FQGNSA, per germline. The CDR3 loop spans 14 amino acids. The V and J ends lost 5 bases and 1 base respectively, with 9 bases between them. The CDR3 spells CASSADRSNQPQHF. Here the CDR3 DNA reads TGTGCCAGCAGCGCAGACAGGAGCAATCAGCCCCAGCATTTT.